Listed here are 19 T cell receptor delta chains from one sample, sequenced in a study of Vδ1+ human thymocytes. Points from the study as a whole: Thymic TRG and TRD repertoires appeared highly polyclonal.

The antigens of these receptors remain unknown. The template was reverse-transcribed extracted RNA. Multiplex PCR used pooled V-gene forward primers and a constant-region reverse primer to amplify CDR3s. With CATT, TCRdb re-called clones from the multiplex PCR reads. The sample holds some 73,000 delta-chain clones; roughly a third are singletons and the top ten take about 0.26%. The sample comprised Vdelta1+ gamma-delta thymocytes from the thymus. Regarding subset: FACS-sorted CD3+ TCRalphabeta- TCRVdelta1+ TCRVdelta2- thymocytes. Receptors were obtained from a boy under two years old who had congenital heart surgery.

V usage is TRDV1 and J usage is TRDJ1, with no clear D. CDR1 is TSWWSYY, CDR2 QGS, per germline. V dropped 0 bases and J dropped 1 base, with 6 bases sitting between them. The CDR3 has 14 amino acids. The CDR3 bases are TGTGCTCTTGGGGAACTTTCCAGCACCGATAAACTCATCTTT. It translates to CALGELSSTDKLIF.

This clone has only a few counts. This chain connects TRDV1 to TRDJ1; no definite D call. The germline V gene encodes CDR1 TSWWSYY and CDR2 QGS. This CDR3 region has 20 residues. V lost 3 bases to trimming and J lost 3 bases, with 29 bases between them. The CDR3 DNA is TGTGCTCTTGGGGACGCCGGCCGGAGGGTTGAGGTTGAAGGCCCCGATAAACTCATCTTT. As protein: CALGDAGRRVEVEGPDKLIF.

The chain links TRDV1 to TRDJ1, with D possibly TRDD2 on 5 matching bases. Trimming shortened V by 3 bases and J by 2 bases, and 28 bases separated the two germline ends. The CDR3 is 20 residues long. Germline V lookup: CDR1 TSWWSYY, CDR2 QGS. The CDR3 reads CALGDSRLLHSVQWTDKLIF. The CDR3 coding sequence is TGTGCTCTTGGGGATTCACGCCTTCTCCACTCCGTCCAGTGGACCGATAAACTCATCTTT.

This clone was observed a handful of times. This chain connects TRDV1 to TRDJ1; the match to TRDD3 covers 7 bases. CDR1 is TSWWSYY, CDR2 QGS, per germline. Trimming cost V 5 bases and J 0 bases; bases outside gene matches: 15. There are 18 residues in the CDR3. DNA of the CDR3: TGTGCTCTTGGGCCCCAGTTCCCCGTACTGGGGAACACCGATAAACTCATCTTT. This encodes CALGPQFPVLGNTDKLIF.

The chain employs TRDV1 and TRDJ1, with 13 bases that match TRDD3. V lost 4 bases and J lost 0; bases outside the gene matches: 23. Germline CDR1 TSWWSYY, CDR2 QGS. The CDR3 extends over 23 amino acids. The CDR3 region is CALGGIPTYWGIRVIGYTDKLIF. CDR3 nucleotides: TGTGCTCTTGGGGGCATTCCTACATACTGGGGGATACGCGTAATCGGCTACACCGATAAACTCATCTTT.

The V and J genes are TRDV1 and TRDJ1, with 11 bases matching TRDD3. V gave up 5 bases and J gave up 0 bases; unmatched junction bases: 20. Germline values: CDR1 TSWWSYY, CDR2 QGS. The CDR3 is 21 amino acids. This CDR3 is CALGNLLVLGDNVGYTDKLIF. CDR3 DNA: TGTGCTCTTGGGAACCTCCTCGTACTGGGGGATAACGTCGGGTACACCGATAAACTCATCTTT.

V is TRDV1 and J is TRDJ1, with D possibly being TRDD2 (8 bases). There are 21 residues in the CDR3. V was cut by 2 bases and J by 0 bases, with 28 bases left in between. The V gene's germline CDR1 is TSWWSYY and CDR2 QGS. For the CDR3, the DNA is TGTGCTCTTGGGGAAGGCTTCCTACTGTCAATGGGGGACCCCTACACCGATAAACTCATCTTT. Translating it yields CALGEGFLLSMGDPYTDKLIF.

J is TRDJ1 and V is TRDV1; D uncertain. V was trimmed by 5 bases and J by 10 bases, leaving 23 bases between them. This CDR3 region has 15 residues. From germline, CDR1 is TSWWSYY and CDR2 QGS. The CDR3 coding sequence is TGTGCTCTTGGGTCCGCTACCCTCAAAGGACAGGGACTCATCTTT. Residues: CALGSATLKGQGLIF.

This clone was seen a handful of times. This chain joins TRDV1 and TRDJ1; 9 nucleotides match TRDD3. CDR3 length equals 21 residues. Trimming took 2 bases from V and 5 from J; bases not matched to a gene: 24. The germline V gene has CDR1 TSWWSYY and CDR2 QGS. CDR3 sequence reads: CALGEAGPTSLLGDSRDKLIF. CDR3 DNA sequence: TGTGCTCTTGGGGAAGCTGGTCCTACCTCCTTACTGGGGGACTCCCGAGATAAACTCATCTTT.

This rearrangement joins TRDV1 to TRDJ1; 11 nucleotides align to TRDD3. The V and J ends lost 0 bases and 8 bases, in that order; junction bases with no gene match: 11. CDR1 is TSWWSYY, CDR2 QGS, per germline. The CDR3 has 17 amino acids. The CDR3 DNA reads TGTGCTCTTGGGGAACTCGCCCCCATGGGGGATACGTGGAAACTCATCTTT. Amino acids: CALGELAPMGDTWKLIF.

V usage is TRDV1 and J usage is TRDJ1; the D gene is possibly TRDD3 (6 bases). With 3 bases removed from V and 0 bases from J, the gap between germline ends came to 20 bases. The CDR3 is made up of 18 amino acids. The germline gives CDR1 TSWWSYY, CDR2 QGS. CDR3 protein: CALGELGFSLRDTDKLIF. The CDR3 DNA reads as TGTGCTCTTGGGGAGCTGGGGTTTTCTTTGAGGGACACCGATAAACTCATCTTT.

Worth noting for this clone: Mismatch with germline at one junction end may stem from a read error. V gene TRDV1 combines with J gene TRDJ1, with 8 bases that match TRDD2. Per the germline V gene, CDR1 is TSWWSYY and CDR2 is QGS. The CDR3 totals 15 residues. DNA of the CDR3: TGTGCTCTTGGGGAACCCTTCCTAGGTACCGGTAAACTCATCTTT. This encodes CALGEPFLGTGKLIF.

This chain uses TRDV1 with TRDJ1; D is ambiguous. V lost 4 bases to trimming and J lost 2 bases, with 14 bases between them. CDR3 length: 15 amino acids. Germline CDR1 is TSWWSYY and CDR2 is QGS. CDR3 sequence reads: CALGGHCWPTDKLIF. CDR3 nucleotides: TGTGCTCTTGGGGGGCACTGTTGGCCAACCGATAAACTCATCTTT.

The J gene is TRDJ1, the V gene TRDV1; perhaps TRDD3 as D (5 bases). V dropped 1 base and J dropped 2 bases, with 26 bases sitting between them. The V gene's germline CDR1 is TSWWSYY and CDR2 QGS. CDR3 length: 20 residues. The CDR3 region is CALGEPFATSSGNGTDKLIF. The CDR3 DNA reads TGTGCTCTTGGGGAACCGTTCGCAACCTCTTCGGGGAATGGAACCGATAAACTCATCTTT.

Concerning this clone: Other DNA sequences in the sample encode the same CDR3. V usage is TRDV2 and J usage is TRDJ1; D gene uncertain. The V gene lost 0 bases and the J gene lost 4 bases, with 17 bases spanning the gap. The CDR3 loop spans 16 amino acids. The germline gives CDR1 GEAIGNYY, CDR2 EKD. The CDR3 sequence is CACDTCREDSSDKLIF. The CDR3, as DNA: TGTGCCTGTGACACCTGTCGGGAGGACTCCAGCGATAAACTCATCTTT.

The J gene is TRDJ1, the V gene TRDV1; unclear D gene. The CDR3 totals 21 residues. V dropped 7 bases and J dropped 0 bases, with 33 bases sitting between them. The germline V gene encodes CDR1 TSWWSYY and CDR2 QGS. CDR3 bases: TGTGCTCTTGCCACAGCCGGCACTATACACTCCGAGGATCCCTACACCGATAAACTCATCTTT. Translating gives CALATAGTIHSEDPYTDKLIF.

This clone has just a few counts. The chain carries TRDV1 and TRDJ1, with 9 bases aligning to TRDD2. CDR3 length: 23 amino acids. V gave up 5 bases and J gave up 0 bases; unmatched junction bases: 28. The germline CDR1 and CDR2 sequences are TSWWSYY and QGS. The CDR3 DNA reads TGTGCTCTTGGGTTTTCTCTGGCCTTCCTACGTTTTGGGGGACCACCGAACACCGATAAACTCATCTTT. Its translation is CALGFSLAFLRFGGPPNTDKLIF.

The chain recombines TRDV1 with TRDJ1; 8 bases are a match to TRDD3. CDR1 is TSWWSYY, CDR2 QGS, per germline. V was pared by 2 bases and J by 0 bases, with 23 bases of the junction left unmatched. The CDR3 length is 22 residues. As DNA, the CDR3 is TGTGCTCTTGGGGAAAAGGGACTTCCCCCTCCGTACTGGGGGGTAAACACCGATAAACTCATCTTT. It codes for CALGEKGLPPPYWGVNTDKLIF.

This clone appeared a few times. The genes are TRDV1 and TRDJ1; 11 bases line up with TRDD3. V gave up 0 bases and J gave up 0 bases; unmatched junction bases: 15. CDR1 and CDR2 (germline): TSWWSYY, QGS. The CDR3 has 21 amino acids. The CDR3 is CALGELSPGWGIPKDTDKLIF. The CDR3 coding sequence is TGTGCTCTTGGGGAACTAAGCCCCGGCTGGGGGATACCTAAGGACACCGATAAACTCATCTTT.